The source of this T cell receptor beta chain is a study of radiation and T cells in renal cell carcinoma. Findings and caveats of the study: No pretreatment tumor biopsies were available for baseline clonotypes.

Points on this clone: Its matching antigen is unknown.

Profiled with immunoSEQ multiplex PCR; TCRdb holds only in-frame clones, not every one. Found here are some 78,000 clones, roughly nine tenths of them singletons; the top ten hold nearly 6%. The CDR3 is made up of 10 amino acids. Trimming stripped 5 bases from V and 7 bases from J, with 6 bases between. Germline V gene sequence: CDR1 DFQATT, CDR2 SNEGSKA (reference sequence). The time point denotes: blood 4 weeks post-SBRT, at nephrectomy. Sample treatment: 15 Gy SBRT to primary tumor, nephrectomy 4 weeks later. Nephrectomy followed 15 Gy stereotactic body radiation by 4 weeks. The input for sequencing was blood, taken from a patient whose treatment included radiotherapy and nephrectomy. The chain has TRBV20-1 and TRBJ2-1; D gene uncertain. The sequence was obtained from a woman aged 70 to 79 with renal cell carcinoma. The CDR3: CSAYINEQFF. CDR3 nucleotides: TGCAGTGCTTACATAAATGAGCAGTTCTTC.